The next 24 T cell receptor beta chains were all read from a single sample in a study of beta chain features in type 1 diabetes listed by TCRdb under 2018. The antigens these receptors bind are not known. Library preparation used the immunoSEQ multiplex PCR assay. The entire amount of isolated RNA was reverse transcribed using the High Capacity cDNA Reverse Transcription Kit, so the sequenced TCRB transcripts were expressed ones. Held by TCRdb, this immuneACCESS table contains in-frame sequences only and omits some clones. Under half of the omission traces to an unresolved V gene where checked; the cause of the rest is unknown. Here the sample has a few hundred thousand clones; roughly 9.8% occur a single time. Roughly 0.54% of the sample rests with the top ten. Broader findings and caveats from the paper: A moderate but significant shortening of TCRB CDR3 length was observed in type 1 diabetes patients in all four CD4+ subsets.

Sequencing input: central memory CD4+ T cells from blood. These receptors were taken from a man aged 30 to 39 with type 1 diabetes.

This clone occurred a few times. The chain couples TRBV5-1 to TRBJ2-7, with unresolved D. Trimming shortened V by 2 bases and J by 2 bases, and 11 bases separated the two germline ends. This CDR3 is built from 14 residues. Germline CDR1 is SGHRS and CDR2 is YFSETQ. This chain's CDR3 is CASSFSGSTYEQYF. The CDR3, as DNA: TGCGCCAGCAGCTTTTCTGGCAGCACCTACGAGCAGTACTTC.

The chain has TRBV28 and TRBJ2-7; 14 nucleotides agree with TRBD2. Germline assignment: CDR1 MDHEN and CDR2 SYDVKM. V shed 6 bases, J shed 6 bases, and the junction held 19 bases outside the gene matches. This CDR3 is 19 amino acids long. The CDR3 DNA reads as TGTGCCAGCAGCCCGTCTCGGGGACTAGCGGGAGTGGGTCGGTTCGAGCAGTACTTC. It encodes CASSPSRGLAGVGRFEQYF.

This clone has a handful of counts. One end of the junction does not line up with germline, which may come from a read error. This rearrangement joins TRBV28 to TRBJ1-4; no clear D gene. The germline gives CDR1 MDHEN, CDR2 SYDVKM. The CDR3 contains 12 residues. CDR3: CASSRAESTKIF. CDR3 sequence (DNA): TGTGCCAGCAGTAGGGCAGAATCGACCAAGATTTTT.

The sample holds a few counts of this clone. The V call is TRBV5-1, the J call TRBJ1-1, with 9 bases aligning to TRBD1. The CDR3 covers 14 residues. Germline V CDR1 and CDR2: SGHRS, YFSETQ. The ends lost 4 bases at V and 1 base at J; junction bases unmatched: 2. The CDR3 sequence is CASSMGQGNTEAFF. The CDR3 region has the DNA TGCGCCAGCAGCATGGGACAGGGGAACACTGAAGCTTTCTTT.

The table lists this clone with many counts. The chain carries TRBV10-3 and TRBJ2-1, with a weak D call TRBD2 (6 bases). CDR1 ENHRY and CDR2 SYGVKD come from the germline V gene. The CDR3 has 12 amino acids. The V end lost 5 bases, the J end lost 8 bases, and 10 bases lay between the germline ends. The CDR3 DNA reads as TGTGCCATCAGTCGAGCGGGTCATGAGCAGTTCTTC. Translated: CAISRAGHEQFF.

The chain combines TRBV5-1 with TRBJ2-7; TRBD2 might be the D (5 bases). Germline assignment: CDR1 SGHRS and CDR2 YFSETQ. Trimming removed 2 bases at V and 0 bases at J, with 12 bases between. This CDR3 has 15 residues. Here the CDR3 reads CASSLSGGYSYEQYF. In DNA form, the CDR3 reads TGCGCCAGCAGCTTAAGCGGCGGTTACTCCTACGAGCAGTACTTC.

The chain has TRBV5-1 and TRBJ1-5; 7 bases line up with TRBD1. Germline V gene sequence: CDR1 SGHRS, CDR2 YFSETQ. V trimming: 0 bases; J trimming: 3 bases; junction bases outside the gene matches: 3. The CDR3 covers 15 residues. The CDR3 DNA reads TGCGCCAGCAGCTTGGAGGGGGCGGTCAATCAGCCCCAGCATTTT. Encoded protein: CASSLEGAVNQPQHF.

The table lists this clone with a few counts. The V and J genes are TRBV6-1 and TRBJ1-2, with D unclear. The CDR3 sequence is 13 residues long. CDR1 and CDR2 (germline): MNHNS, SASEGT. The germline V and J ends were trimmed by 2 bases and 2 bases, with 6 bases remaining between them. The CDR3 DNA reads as TGTGCCAGCAGTGAACCCCAAAACTATGGCTACACCTTC. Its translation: CASSEPQNYGYTF.

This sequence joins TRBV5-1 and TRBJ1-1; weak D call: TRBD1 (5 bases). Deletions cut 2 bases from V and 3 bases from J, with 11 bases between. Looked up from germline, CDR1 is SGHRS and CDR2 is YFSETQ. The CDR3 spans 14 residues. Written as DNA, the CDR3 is TGCGCCAGCAGCTTTGGGGGTAGGGACACTGAAGCTTTCTTT. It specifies CASSFGGRDTEAFF.

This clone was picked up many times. The CDR3 region is CASSPGTSGYPETDTQYF. The CDR3 DNA reads TGTGCCAGCAGCCCCGGGACTAGCGGGTACCCTGAGACAGATACGCAGTATTTT. This chain connects TRBV7-2 to TRBJ2-3; 12 nucleotides match TRBD2. CDR1 is SGHTA and CDR2 is FQGNSA in the germline V gene. The CDR3 runs to 18 residues. V was clipped by 5 bases and J by 3 bases; unmatched bases: 12.

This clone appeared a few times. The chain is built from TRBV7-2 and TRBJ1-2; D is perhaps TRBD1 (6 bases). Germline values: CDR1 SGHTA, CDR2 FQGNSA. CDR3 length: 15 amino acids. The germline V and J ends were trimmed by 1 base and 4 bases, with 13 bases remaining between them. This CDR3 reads CASSLGPDSSYGYTF. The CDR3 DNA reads TGTGCCAGCAGCTTAGGTCCGGACAGTTCCTATGGCTACACCTTC.

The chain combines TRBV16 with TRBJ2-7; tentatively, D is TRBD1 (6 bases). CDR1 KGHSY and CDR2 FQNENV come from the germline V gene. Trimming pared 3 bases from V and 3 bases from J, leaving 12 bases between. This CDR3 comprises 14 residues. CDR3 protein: CASSHRTEDYEQYF. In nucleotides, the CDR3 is TGTGCCAGCAGCCATCGGACAGAAGACTACGAGCAGTACTTC.

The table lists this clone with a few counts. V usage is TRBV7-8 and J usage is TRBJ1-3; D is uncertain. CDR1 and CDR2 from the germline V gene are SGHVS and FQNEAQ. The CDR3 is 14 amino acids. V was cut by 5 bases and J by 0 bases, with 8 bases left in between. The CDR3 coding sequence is TGTGCCAGCAGCCAAAGGAGCTCTGGAAACACCATATATTTT. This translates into CASSQRSSGNTIYF.

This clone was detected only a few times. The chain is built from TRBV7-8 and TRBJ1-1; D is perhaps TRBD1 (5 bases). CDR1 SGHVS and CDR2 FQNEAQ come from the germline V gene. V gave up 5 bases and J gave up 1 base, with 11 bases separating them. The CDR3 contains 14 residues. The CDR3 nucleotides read TGTGCCAGCAGCCCGACCGGGGGGAACACTGAAGCTTTCTTT. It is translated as CASSPTGGNTEAFF.

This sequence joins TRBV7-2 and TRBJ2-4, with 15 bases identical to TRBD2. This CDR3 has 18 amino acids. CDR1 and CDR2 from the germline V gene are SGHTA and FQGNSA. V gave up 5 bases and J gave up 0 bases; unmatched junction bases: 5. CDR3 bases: TGTGCCAGCAGCCAGGGACTAGCGGGAGGACTAGCCAAAAACATTCAGTACTTC. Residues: CASSQGLAGGLAKNIQYF.

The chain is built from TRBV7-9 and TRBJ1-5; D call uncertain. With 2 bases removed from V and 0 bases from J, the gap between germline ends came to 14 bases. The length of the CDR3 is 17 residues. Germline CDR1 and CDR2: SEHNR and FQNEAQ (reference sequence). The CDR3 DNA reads TGTGCCAGCAGCTTACAGGTAGCGGGCTATAGCAATCAGCCCCAGCATTTT. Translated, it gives CASSLQVAGYSNQPQHF.

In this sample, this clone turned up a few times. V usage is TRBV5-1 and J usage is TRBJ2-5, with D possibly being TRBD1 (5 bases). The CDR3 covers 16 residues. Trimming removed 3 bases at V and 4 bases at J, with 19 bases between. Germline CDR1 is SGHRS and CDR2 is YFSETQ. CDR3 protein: CASSSTRSGQRETQYF. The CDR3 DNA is TGCGCCAGCAGCTCTACTCGGTCAGGGCAACGAGAGACCCAGTACTTC.

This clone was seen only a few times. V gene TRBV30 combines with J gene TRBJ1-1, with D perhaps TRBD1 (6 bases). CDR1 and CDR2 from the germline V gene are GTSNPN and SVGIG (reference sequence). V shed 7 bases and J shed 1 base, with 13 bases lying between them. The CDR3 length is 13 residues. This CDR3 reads CASNRQENTEAFF. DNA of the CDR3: TGTGCCTCAAACCGACAGGAGAACACTGAAGCTTTCTTT.

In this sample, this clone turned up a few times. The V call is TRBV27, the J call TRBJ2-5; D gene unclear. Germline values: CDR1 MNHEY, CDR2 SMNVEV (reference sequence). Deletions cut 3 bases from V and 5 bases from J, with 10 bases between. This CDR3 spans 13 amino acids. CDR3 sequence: CASSFRVSETQYF. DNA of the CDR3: TGTGCCAGCAGTTTTAGGGTATCGGAGACCCAGTACTTC.

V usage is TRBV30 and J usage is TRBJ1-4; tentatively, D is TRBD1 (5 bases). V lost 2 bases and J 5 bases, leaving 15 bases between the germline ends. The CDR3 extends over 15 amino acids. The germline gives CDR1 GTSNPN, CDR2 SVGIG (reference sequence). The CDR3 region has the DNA TGTGCCTGGAGTACGGGGACCGGCCTAAATGAAAAACTGTTTTTT. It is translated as CAWSTGTGLNEKLFF.

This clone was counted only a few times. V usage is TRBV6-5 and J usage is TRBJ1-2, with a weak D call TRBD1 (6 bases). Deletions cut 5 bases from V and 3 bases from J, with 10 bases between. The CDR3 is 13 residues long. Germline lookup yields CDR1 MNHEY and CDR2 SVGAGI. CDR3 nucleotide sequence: TGTGCCAGCAGTGACCAGGGGTACTATGGCTACACCTTC. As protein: CASSDQGYYGYTF.

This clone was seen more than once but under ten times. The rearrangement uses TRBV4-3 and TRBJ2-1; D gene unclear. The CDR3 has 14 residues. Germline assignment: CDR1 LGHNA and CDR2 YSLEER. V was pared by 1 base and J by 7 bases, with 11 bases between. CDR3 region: CASSQVVGRNEQFF. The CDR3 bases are TGCGCCAGCAGCCAAGTAGTGGGTAGGAATGAGCAGTTCTTC.

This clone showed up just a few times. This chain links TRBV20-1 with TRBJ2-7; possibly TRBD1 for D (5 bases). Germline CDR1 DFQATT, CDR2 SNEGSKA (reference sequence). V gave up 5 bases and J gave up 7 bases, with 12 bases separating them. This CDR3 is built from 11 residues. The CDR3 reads CSAPGHLEQYF. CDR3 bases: TGCAGTGCTCCCGGACACTTGGAGCAGTACTTC.

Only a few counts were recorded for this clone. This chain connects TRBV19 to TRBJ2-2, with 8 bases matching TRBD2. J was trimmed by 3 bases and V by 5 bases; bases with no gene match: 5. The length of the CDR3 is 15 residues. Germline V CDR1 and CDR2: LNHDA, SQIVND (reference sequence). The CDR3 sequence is CASSERGRYTGELFF. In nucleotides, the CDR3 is TGTGCCAGTAGTGAGCGGGGGCGCTACACCGGGGAGCTGTTTTTT. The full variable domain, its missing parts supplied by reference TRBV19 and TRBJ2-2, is DGGITQSPKYLFRKEGQNVTLSCEQNLNHDAMYWYRQDPGQGLRLIYYSQIVNDFQKGDIAEGYSVSREKKESFPLTVTSAQKNPTAFYLCASSERGRYTGELFFGEGSRLTVL.